Below, 18 T cell receptor beta chains from the same sample are listed, as sequenced in a study of T-cell memory formation after mild COVID-19. TCRdb recomputed calls from the 5' RACE reads with MiXCR, one row per CDR3 protein. The data show 350,000 to 450,000 distinct CDR3 sequences, roughly 24% seen once. The source material was PBMCs or a T cell subset sorted from them (not recorded which). These receptor sequences come from an adult woman who had mild COVID-19 (a few samples of this study predate the infection). Cell type and time point are not known.

V and J are TRBV5-1 and TRBJ1-2; weak D call: TRBD1 (5 bases). Trimming pared 3 bases from V and 8 bases from J, leaving 17 bases between. Germline CDR1 SGHRS, CDR2 YFSETQ. The CDR3 loop spans 14 amino acids. CDR3 sequence: CASSSGALPEGYTF. The CDR3 nucleotides read TGCGCCAGCAGCTCCGGGGCCCTCCCCGAGGGCTACACCTTC. The whole variable domain, filled in from reference TRBV5-1 and TRBJ1-2, reads KAGVTQTPRYLIKTRGQQVTLSCSPISGHRSVSWYQQTPGQGLQFLFEYFSETQRNKGNFPGRFSGRQFSNSRSEMNVSTLELGDSALYLCASSSGALPEGYTFGSGTRLTVV.

A few counts support this clonotype. The chain recombines TRBV20-1 with TRBJ2-3; no firm D call. The CDR3 loop spans 14 amino acids. Germline CDR1 DFQATT, CDR2 SNEGSKA (reference sequence). V was clipped by 1 base and J by 0 bases, with 8 bases between them. CDR3 protein: CSARGLASTDTQYF. The CDR3 DNA follows: TGCAGTGCTAGAGGACTTGCGAGCACAGATACGCAGTATTTT.

The chain combines TRBV10-3 with TRBJ2-1; 8 positions match TRBD1. Germline V lookup: CDR1 ENHRY, CDR2 SYGVKD. The CDR3 is 16 amino acids. Germline trimming cut 6 bases from V and 13 bases from J; bases unmatched to any gene: 20. The CDR3 nucleotides are TGTGCCATCAGGGCGGACAGGGTAACGTCGGTGTCTGATCAGTTCTTC. Its translation is CAIRADRVTSVSDQFF.

This chain connects TRBV15 to TRBJ1-1; D is unclear. Germline V CDR1 and CDR2: LNHNV, YYDKDF (reference sequence). V gave up 4 bases and J gave up 0 bases, with 6 bases separating them. The CDR3 totals 13 residues. CDR3 region: CATSTPMNTEAFF. CDR3 nucleotide sequence: TGTGCCACCAGCACACCTATGAACACTGAAGCTTTCTTT.

The chain is built from TRBV29-1 and TRBJ2-7, with unresolved D. The V end was cut by 1 base, the J end by 2 bases, with 6 bases between. Per the germline V gene, CDR1 is SQVTM and CDR2 is ANQGSEA. This CDR3 has 12 residues. CDR3 nucleotide sequence: TGCAGCGTTGAAGTAGGCACCTACGAGCAGTACTTC. Translating gives CSVEVGTYEQYF.

The chain links TRBV5-1 to TRBJ2-1, with D perhaps matching TRBD1 or TRBD2 (5 bases each). The V end lost 0 bases, the J end lost 9 bases, and 16 bases lay between the germline ends. CDR1 and CDR2 (germline): SGHRS, YFSETQ. The CDR3 runs 15 residues. CDR3 nucleotides: TGCGCCAGCAGCTTGGTGCAGGTGGGGGTGAGTGAGCAGTTCTTC. It translates to CASSLVQVGVSEQFF.

J is TRBJ1-4 and V is TRBV5-4; 9 bases match TRBD1. The germline CDR1 and CDR2 sequences are SGHNT and YYREEE (reference sequence). The J segment lost 8 bases and the V segment lost 0 bases, leaving 8 bases of the junction unmatched. The CDR3 length is 16 residues. DNA of the CDR3: TGTGCCAGCAGCTTGGTGGGGACAGGGAGGGTCGAAAAACTGTTTTTT. Translation gives CASSLVGTGRVEKLFF.

There are a few counts of this clonotype. The rearrangement joins TRBV20-1 to TRBJ2-7; D may match TRBD1 or TRBD2 (5 bases each). Per the germline V gene, CDR1 is DFQATT and CDR2 is SNEGSKA (reference sequence). The CDR3 consists of 15 residues. V was shortened by 1 base and J by 3 bases, with 16 bases between the two germline ends. CDR3 sequence: CSARVAGAVLYEQYF. The DNA for the CDR3 is TGCAGTGCTAGAGTTGCCGGGGCAGTCCTCTACGAGCAGTACTTC.

There are many counts of this clonotype. This CDR3 is CSVSSPGANTQYF. Here the CDR3 DNA reads TGCAGCGTTTCTTCCCCCGGGGCAAATACGCAGTATTTT. The chain carries TRBV29-1 and TRBJ2-3; the D gene could be TRBD1 or TRBD2 (5 bases each). This CDR3 region has 13 residues. Germline V lookup: CDR1 SQVTM, CDR2 ANQGSEA. V lost 5 bases, J lost 7 bases, and 16 bases lay in between.

J is TRBJ1-1 and V is TRBV10-3; 8 nucleotides align to TRBD1. The V segment lost 6 bases and the J segment 1 base; nucleotides outside the gene matches: 4. Germline CDR1 and CDR2: ENHRY and SYGVKD. This CDR3 has 14 amino acids. The CDR3 DNA reads TGTGCCATCAGGCCTGGACAGGGGAACACTGAAGCTTTCTTT. The encoded protein is CAIRPGQGNTEAFF.

In its sample, this clonotype was seen a few times. The CDR3 protein is CASSISGRTGELFF. The CDR3 nucleotides read TGTGCCAGCAGTATTTCCGGGAGGACCGGGGAGCTGTTTTTT. J is TRBJ2-2 and V is TRBV12-3 or TRBV12-4; 7 nucleotides agree with TRBD2. V was clipped by 5 bases and J by 5 bases; unmatched bases: 5. This CDR3 has 14 residues.

The sample holds a few counts of this clonotype. The chain carries TRBV18 and TRBJ2-3; 9 bases match TRBD1. The CDR3 is 15 residues long. Looked up from germline, CDR1 is KGHSH and CDR2 is LQKENI. V was pared by 2 bases and J by 3 bases, with 3 bases of the junction left unmatched. CDR3 loop: CASSPSTGGTDTQYF. As DNA, the CDR3 is TGTGCCAGCTCACCATCGACAGGGGGTACAGATACGCAGTATTTT.

In this sample, this clonotype turned up a few times. The V and J genes are TRBV6-5 and TRBJ2-5; D might be TRBD2 (6 bases). Germline V gene data show CDR1 as MNHEY and CDR2 as SVGAGI. With 5 bases removed from V and 7 bases from J, the gap between germline ends came to 20 bases. This CDR3 spans 15 amino acids. DNA for the CDR3: TGTGCCAGCAGTCCCGACGGGACCTCGCGGGGGACCCAGTACTTC. Its protein is CASSPDGTSRGTQYF.

The chain couples TRBV20-1 to TRBJ2-3; 10 nucleotides match TRBD1. CDR1 and CDR2 from the germline V gene are DFQATT and SNEGSKA (reference sequence). The CDR3 runs 15 residues. Trimming cost V 3 bases and J 4 bases; bases outside gene matches: 7. The CDR3 DNA reads TGCAGTGCTAGTCACAGGGACAGGGGCGCAGATACGCAGTATTTT. This translates into CSASHRDRGADTQYF.

This clonotype turned up a few times. The V call is TRBV20-1, the J call TRBJ2-7; perhaps TRBD2 as D (6 bases). The germline V gene has CDR1 DFQATT and CDR2 SNEGSKA (reference sequence). Trimming removed 0 bases from V and 3 bases from J, with 9 bases in between. This CDR3 is 13 amino acids long. CDR3: CSARDTTSYEQYF. DNA of the CDR3: TGCAGTGCTAGAGATACGACTAGCTACGAGCAGTACTTC.

The genes are TRBV10-3 and TRBJ1-2, with unresolved D. Germline V gives CDR1 ENHRY, CDR2 SYGVKD. V gave up 0 bases and J gave up 5 bases, with 10 bases separating them. The CDR3 loop spans 14 amino acids. This chain's CDR3 is CAISESTSGYGYTF. The DNA for the CDR3 is TGTGCCATCAGTGAGTCGACCAGTGGGTATGGCTACACCTTC.

The chain has TRBV6-5 and TRBJ1-1; no firm D call. The CDR3 is 12 amino acids. Trimming cost V 3 bases and J 7 bases, with 9 bases left between them. Germline values: CDR1 MNHEY, CDR2 SVGAGI. The CDR3 nucleotides are TGTGCCAGCAGTTATGCGGACGGTGAAGCTTTCTTT. It encodes CASSYADGEAFF.

The gene calls are TRBV7-8 and TRBJ2-1; 8 bases are shared with TRBD2. The V and J ends lost 6 bases and 4 bases, in that order; junction bases with no gene match: 5. The CDR3 totals 14 residues. Germline assignment: CDR1 SGHVS and CDR2 FQNEAQ. The DNA for the CDR3 is TGTGCCAGCAGTTCATTAGCGGGGTACAATGAGCAGTTCTTC. Encoded protein: CASSSLAGYNEQFF. The full variable domain, completed using reference TRBV7-8 and TRBJ2-1, is GAGVSQSPRYKVAKRGQDVALRCDPISGHVSLFWYQQALGQGPEFLTYFQNEAQLDKSGLPSDRFFAERPEGSVSTLKIQRTQQEDSAVYLCASSSLAGYNEQFFGPGTRLTVL.